This T cell receptor (beta chain) appears in the sequencing data of a study of blood T cell dynamics during melanoma immunotherapy. Regarding the study as a whole: Immune-effector CD8+ cells best matched cell-free DNA CDR3 sequences and were most clonal.

Time point indicated: week 3, after first cycle of checkpoint inhibitor. Samples come from before therapy and from week 3 after the first blockade cycle. Response was assessed by RECIST 1.1 at 12 weeks, except a couple of rapid progressors. Prior systemic cancer therapy, immunosuppressant use and other active malignancies excluded patients. Germline V lookup: CDR1 MGHRA, CDR2 YSYEKL. With 4 bases removed from V and 8 bases from J, the gap between germline ends came to 9 bases. This CDR3 contains 12 residues. To note about this clone: Its antigen is unknown.

Measured with immunoSEQ multiplex PCR; TCRdb has only the in-frame clones, and not every one. The data hold around 13,000 clones, with under 95% observed a single time. The chain recombines TRBV4-1 with TRBJ2-1; TRBD2 is a possible D gene (5 bases). The clonotype originates from a human donor with melanoma. Sample: effector memory CD8+ T cells from blood, taken from a patient treated with checkpoint blockade. CDR3 sequence (DNA): TGCGCCAGCAGCCCTCGGGGAGATGAGCAGTTCTTC. As protein: CASSPRGDEQFF.